A selection of T cell receptor beta chains follows, all from one sample in a study of long-term antiretroviral therapy in people with HIV. Method: immunoSEQ multiplex PCR; TCRdb's copy keeps in-frame clones and lacks some. The table has around 28,000 clones, roughly 85% seen once. The sample consisted of unsorted PBMCs, taken 2.3 years after starting antiretroviral therapy. These receptors were obtained from a man in his forties or fifties with HIV. Each CDR3 is given with its conserved first and last residue. The order of the fields is D gene, V gene, J gene, clone size, CDR3 DNA, CDR3 protein. D genes are given only for firm matches. Not all rows give a size; the values are once, few, many and, for expanded clones, a class.

TRBD1	TRBV2	TRBJ2-5	.	TGTGCCAGCAGTGAAGTTAGGCAGGGGGCGACGGAGACCCAGTACTTC	CASSEVRQGATETQYF
.	TRBV19	TRBJ2-1	.	TGTGCCAGTATGAGGACAGCTCTTACGGGAAATGAGCAGTTCTTC	CASMRTALTGNEQFF
.	TRBV5-6	TRBJ1-2	.	TGTGCCAGCAGCTCGTGGGACACCCAGCATGATGGCTACACCTTC	CASSSWDTQHDGYTF
.	TRBV11-2	TRBJ1-2	.	TGTGCCAGCAGCTTATCACCAGGGACCTCCTATGGCTACACCTTC	CASSLSPGTSYGYTF
TRBD1	TRBV5-6	TRBJ1-6	.	TGTGCCAGCAGCTTATACAGGGGACGGGGTAATTCACCCCTCCACTTT	CASSLYRGRGNSPLHF
.	TRBV5-5	TRBJ2-2	.	TGTGCCAGCAGCTTGAACACCGGGGAGCTGTTTTTT	CASSLNTGELFF
.	TRBV6-1	TRBJ2-7	.	TGTGCCAGCAGCCGGGAGAGCTCCTACGAGCAGTACTTC	CASSRESSYEQYF
.	TRBV15	TRBJ1-4	.	TGTGCCACCAGCAGAGGGGGGGCTGGTGAAAAACTGTTTTTT	CATSRGGAGEKLFF
TRBD1	TRBV28	TRBJ2-7	few	TGTGCCAGCCGACAGGGTCGAGGCGAGCAGTACTTC	CASRQGRGEQYF
.	TRBV19	TRBJ2-1	.	TGTGCCAGTAGTATAGCTGGGATAGGGCCCTACAATGAGCAGTTCTTC	CASSIAGIGPYNEQFF